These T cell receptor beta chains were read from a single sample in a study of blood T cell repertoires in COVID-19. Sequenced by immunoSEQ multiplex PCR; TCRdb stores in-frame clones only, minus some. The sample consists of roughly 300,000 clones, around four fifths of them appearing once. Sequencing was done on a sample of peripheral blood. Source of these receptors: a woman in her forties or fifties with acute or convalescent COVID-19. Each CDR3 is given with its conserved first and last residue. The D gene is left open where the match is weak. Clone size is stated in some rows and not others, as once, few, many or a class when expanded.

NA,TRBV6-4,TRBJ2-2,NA,TGTGCCAGCAGTGAAGCTTTCGGCGGGGAGCTGTTTTTT,CASSEAFGGELFF
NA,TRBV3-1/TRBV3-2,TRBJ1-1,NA,TGTGCCAGCAGCCAAGTTGAGGGCACTGAAGCTTTCTTT,CASSQVEGTEAFF
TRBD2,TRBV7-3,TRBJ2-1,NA,TGTGCCAGCAGCTTAGGCGGGAGGGGGTACAATGAGCAGTTCTTC,CASSLGGRGYNEQFF
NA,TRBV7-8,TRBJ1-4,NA,TGTGCCAGCAGCTTAGGAGGCAGAACTAATGAAAAACTGTTTTTT,CASSLGGRTNEKLFF
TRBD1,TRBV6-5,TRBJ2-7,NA,TGTGCCAGCAGTTACTCGACAGGGGGAAATTACGAGCAGTACTTC,CASSYSTGGNYEQYF
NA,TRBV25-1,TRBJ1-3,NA,TGTGCCAGCAGTGATCCCTCAGGGCCTGGAAACACCATATATTTT,CASSDPSGPGNTIYF
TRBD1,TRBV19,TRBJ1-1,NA,TGTGCCAGTAGTATCGACAGGGGGAACACTGAAGCTTTCTTT,CASSIDRGNTEAFF
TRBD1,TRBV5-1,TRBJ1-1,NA,TGCGCCAGCAGCTTAAGACAGGGAAAGACTGAAGCTTTCTTT,CASSLRQGKTEAFF
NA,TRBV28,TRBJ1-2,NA,TGTGCCAGCAGTCTCGGGACTCGGGATGGCTACACCTTC,CASSLGTRDGYTF
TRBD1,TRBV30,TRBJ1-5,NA,TGTGCCTGGAGTGTAGGGGGCGCGTCGGGTAGCAATCAGCCCCAGCATTTT,CAWSVGGASGSNQPQHF
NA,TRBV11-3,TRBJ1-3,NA,TGTGCCAGCAGCCGTGGGACACCGTGGGACACCATATATTTT,CASSRGTPWDTIYF
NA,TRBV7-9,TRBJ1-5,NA,TGTGCCAGCAGCTTAGGTGGACAGATCAATCAGCCCCAGCATTTT,CASSLGGQINQPQHF
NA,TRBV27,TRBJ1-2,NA,TGTGCCAGCAGTAAACACCCCAGGGTCTATGGCTACACCTTC,CASSKHPRVYGYTF
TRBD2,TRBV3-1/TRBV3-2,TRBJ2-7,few,TGTGCCAGCAGCCATCCGGGACTAGCGGGGGTAAACTACGAGCAGTACTTC,CASSHPGLAGVNYEQYF
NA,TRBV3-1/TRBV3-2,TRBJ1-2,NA,TGTGCCAGCAGCCAAGAATCGGCAGGGGTCTATGGCTACACCTTC,CASSQESAGVYGYTF
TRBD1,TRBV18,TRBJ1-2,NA,TGTGCCAGCTCACCGGGACAGGGGAATGGCTACACCTTC,CASSPGQGNGYTF
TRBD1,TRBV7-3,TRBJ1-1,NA,TGTGCCAGCAGCTCGGGACAGAACCTTGAAGCTTTCTTT,CASSSGQNLEAFF
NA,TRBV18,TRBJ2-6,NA,TGTGCCAGCTCACCTGCGGGGTTCGGGGCCAACGTCCTGACTTTC,CASSPAGFGANVLTF
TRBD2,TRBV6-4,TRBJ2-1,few,TGTGCCAGCAGCCGGGACGGGGGGGGCAATGAGCAGTTCTTC,CASSRDGGGNEQFF
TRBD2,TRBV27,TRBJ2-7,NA,TGTGCCAGCTGCCGCCTAGCGGGATCCTACGAGCAGTACTTC,CASCRLAGSYEQYF
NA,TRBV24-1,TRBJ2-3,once,TGTGCCACCAGTGATCCACAGGGAGGGGGAGATACGCAGTATTTT,CATSDPQGGGDTQYF
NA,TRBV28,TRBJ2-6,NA,TGTGCCAGCAGTTTACTACAGGATTTCTCTGGGGCCAACGTCCTGACTTTC,CASSLLQDFSGANVLTF
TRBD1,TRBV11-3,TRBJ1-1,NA,TGTGCCAGCAGCTTTACAGGGGGCGAGACTGAAGCTTTCTTT,CASSFTGGETEAFF
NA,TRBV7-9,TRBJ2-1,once,TGTGCCAGCAGTCTTACCCAATTTGACGGGAAGCAGTTCTTC,CASSLTQFDGKQFF
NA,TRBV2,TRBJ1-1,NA,TGTGCCAGCAGTGAACTGGGCAGGGGGAACACTGAAGCTTTCTTT,CASSELGRGNTEAFF
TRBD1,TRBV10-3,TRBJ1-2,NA,TGTGCCATCAGTGAGGGCGGGACAGGGGGCAGGGGCACCTTC,CAISEGGTGGRGTF
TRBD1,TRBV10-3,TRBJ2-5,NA,TGTGCCATCGGACTCGGGACAGGGGGCGAGACCCAGTACTTC,CAIGLGTGGETQYF
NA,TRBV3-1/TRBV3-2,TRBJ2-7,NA,TGTGCCAGCAGCCCAGGGTCCCCCTACGAGCAGTACTTC,CASSPGSPYEQYF
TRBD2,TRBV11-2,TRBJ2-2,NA,TGTGCCAGCAGCTTAGTAGCGGGAGGGTGGCCCGGGGAGCTGTTTTTT,CASSLVAGGWPGELFF
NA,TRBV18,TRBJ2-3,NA,TGTGCCAGCTCACGATGGGGGCTGGGGCTAAGCACAGATACGCAGTATTTT,CASSRWGLGLSTDTQYF
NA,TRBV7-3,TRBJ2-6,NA,TGTGCCAGCAGCCCATCAGGGGCAGGCCGGGCTGGGGCCAACGTCCTGACTTTC,CASSPSGAGRAGANVLTF
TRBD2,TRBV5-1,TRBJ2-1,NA,TGCGCCAGCTCTTGGGCGGGGGGGAGCAATGAGCAGTTCTTC,CASSWAGGSNEQFF
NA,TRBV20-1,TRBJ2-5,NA,TGCAGTGCATCGCCTAAAGAGACCCAGTACTTC,CSASPKETQYF
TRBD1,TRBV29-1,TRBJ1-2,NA,TGCAGCGTTGAAGTCCGACAGGGGATAGGCGGCTACACCTTC,CSVEVRQGIGGYTF
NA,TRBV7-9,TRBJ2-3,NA,TGTGCCAGCAGCGTACCCACAAGCACAGATACGCAGTATTTT,CASSVPTSTDTQYF
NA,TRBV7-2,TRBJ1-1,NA,TGTGCCAGCAGCTTCGCGGGGGACACTGAAGCTTTCTTT,CASSFAGDTEAFF
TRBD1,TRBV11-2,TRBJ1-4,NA,TGTGCCAGCAGCTTAGGGGCCGAAGTGACAGGGGGCCATGAAAAACTGTTTTTT,CASSLGAEVTGGHEKLFF
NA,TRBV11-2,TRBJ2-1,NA,TGTGCCAGCAGCTTATTTGGTCTAGCCGCATACAATGAGCAGTTCTTC,CASSLFGLAAYNEQFF
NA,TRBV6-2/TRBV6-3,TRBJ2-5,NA,TGTGCCAGCAGTCCCGCAAGTTCCCCCTATAAGGGGCAAGAGACCCAGTACTTC,CASSPASSPYKGQETQYF
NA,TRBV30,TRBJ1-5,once,TGTGCCTGGAGTGTACGTCTGGGCAGGAATCAGCCCCAGCATTTT,CAWSVRLGRNQPQHF
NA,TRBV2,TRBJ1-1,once,TGTGCCAGTGGCACGGGGTTTGGAGCTTTCTTT,CASGTGFGAFF
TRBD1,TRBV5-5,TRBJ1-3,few,TGTGCCAGCAGTTTAACAGGGGGCGAAAACACCATATATTTT,CASSLTGGENTIYF
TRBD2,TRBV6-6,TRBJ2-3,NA,TGTGCCAGCAGTCGGGATAGCGGGATTTTCCCCACAGATACGCAGTATTTT,CASSRDSGIFPTDTQYF
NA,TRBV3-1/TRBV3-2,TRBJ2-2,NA,TGTGCCAGCAGCCTAGACTCGACGGGGGCCGGGGAGCTGTTTTTT,CASSLDSTGAGELFF
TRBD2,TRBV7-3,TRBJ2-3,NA,TGTGCCAGCGGAGATGTAGCGGGAGGGCCAGATACGCAGTATTTT,CASGDVAGGPDTQYF
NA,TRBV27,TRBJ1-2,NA,TGTGCCAGCAGGCTCGCACAGGGAAAGGGCTACACCTTC,CASRLAQGKGYTF
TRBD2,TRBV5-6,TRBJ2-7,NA,TGTGCCAGCAGCCCGCAGGAGCGGGAGGCCTACGAGCAGTACTTC,CASSPQEREAYEQYF
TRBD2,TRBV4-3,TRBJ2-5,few,TGCGCCAGCAGCCAAGGGGACGGTGGCGGGGGAGGGACCCAGTACTTC,CASSQGDGGGGGTQYF
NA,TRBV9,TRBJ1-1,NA,TGTGCCAGCAGTGGGGCGGCGAACACTGAAGCTTTCTTT,CASSGAANTEAFF
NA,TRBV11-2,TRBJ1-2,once,TGTGCCAGCAGCTTAGATTGGGGGCCTTCCTATGGCTACACCTTC,CASSLDWGPSYGYTF
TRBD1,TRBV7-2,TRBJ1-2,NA,TGTGCCAGCAGCTTAGGGACAGGAAACTATGGCTACACCTTC,CASSLGTGNYGYTF
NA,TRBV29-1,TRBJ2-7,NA,TGCAGCGTTGAAGGGCAGGCCGCCTACGAGCAGTACTTC,CSVEGQAAYEQYF
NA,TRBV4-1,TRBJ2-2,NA,TGCGCCAGCAGCCCACAGGGTACGGGCACCGGGGAGCTGTTTTTT,CASSPQGTGTGELFF
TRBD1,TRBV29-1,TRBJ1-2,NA,TGCAGCGTACCTCCGGGACAGGGGAACTATGGCTACACCTTC,CSVPPGQGNYGYTF
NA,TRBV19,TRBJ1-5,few,TGTGCCAGTACGTCAGGGGACAATCAGCCCCAGCATTTT,CASTSGDNQPQHF
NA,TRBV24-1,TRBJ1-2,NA,TGTGCCACCAGTGCCCCGGACAGCCTTGGGGGCTACACCTTC,CATSAPDSLGGYTF
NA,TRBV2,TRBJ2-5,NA,TGTGCCAGCACGAGGACGGGACAAGAGACCCAGTACTTC,CASTRTGQETQYF
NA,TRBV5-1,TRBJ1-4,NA,TGCGCCAGCAGCTTGGGATACAGTTCCTCAACTAATGAAAAACTGTTTTTT,CASSLGYSSSTNEKLFF
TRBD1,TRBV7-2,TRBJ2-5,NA,TGTGCCAGCAGCTTCCCCCGAACAGGGGGCAGAGAGACCCAGTACTTC,CASSFPRTGGRETQYF